The 7 T cell receptor beta chains in this list originate from one sample, sequenced in a study of control samples from healthy donors and cancer patients. Repertoires were generated with immunoSEQ multiplex PCR, while TCRdb's copy carries only in-frame clones and drops some. The sample has under 200,000 clones, 96% seen once. Sequenced material: blood. These receptors all come from a woman under 40 in good health.

V gene TRBV4-1 combines with J gene TRBJ1-1, with unresolved D. The CDR3 totals 14 residues. Germline lookup yields CDR1 MGHRA and CDR2 YSYEKL. V gave up 4 bases and J gave up 3 bases, with 12 bases separating them. CDR3 in amino acids: CASSLTDQDTEAFF. The CDR3 nucleotides are TGCGCCAGCAGCCTAACCGATCAGGACACTGAAGCTTTCTTT.

This chain uses TRBV6-5 with TRBJ2-3; 11 nucleotides match TRBD2. V lost 5 bases, J lost 7 bases, and 5 bases stayed unmatched. The germline CDR1 and CDR2 sequences are MNHEY and SVGAGI. The CDR3 covers 14 residues. The CDR3 bases are TGTGCCAGCAGTACTAGCGGGGGACAAAATACGCAGTATTTT. It encodes CASSTSGGQNTQYF.

V and J are TRBV7-3 and TRBJ2-6; D gene unclear. The V and J ends lost 0 bases and 1 base respectively, with 4 bases between them. The CDR3 is made up of 15 amino acids. Germline-derived CDR1 and CDR2 are SGHTA and FQGTGA. The CDR3 coding sequence is TGTGCCAGCAGCTTAACAGGATCTGGGGCCAACGTCCTGACTTTC. Protein sequence: CASSLTGSGANVLTF.

V is TRBV2 and J is TRBJ2-2, with D perhaps TRBD1 (6 bases). V shed 6 bases and J shed 4 bases, with 18 bases lying between them. The CDR3 consists of 16 residues. Germline-derived CDR1 and CDR2 are SNHLY and FYNNEI. The CDR3 is CASSVGTNSGTGELFF. The CDR3 bases are TGTGCCAGCAGCGTCGGGACAAATTCCGGCACCGGGGAGCTGTTTTTT. The variable domain in full, with the rest retrieved from reference TRBV2 and TRBJ2-2, is EPEVTQTPSHQVTQMGQEVILRCVPISNHLYFYWYRQILGQKVEFLVSFYNNEISEKSEIFDDQFSVERPDGSNFTLKIRSTKLEDSAMYFCASSVGTNSGTGELFFGEGSRLTVL.

The chain joins TRBV7-6 to TRBJ1-3; TRBD1 agrees at 7 bases. Germline CDR1 and CDR2: SGHVS and FNYEAQ. The CDR3 is 16 residues long. V was clipped by 0 bases and J by 1 base; unmatched bases: 3. In DNA form, the CDR3 reads TGTGCCAGCAGCTTAGCGCAGGGGGGTTCTGGAAACACCATATATTTT. Amino acids: CASSLAQGGSGNTIYF.

Of note for this clone: The sample holds other DNA sequences that translate to the same CDR3. The rearrangement uses TRBV6-5 and TRBJ2-3, with D tentatively TRBD2 (5 bases). Per germline, CDR1 MNHEY and CDR2 SVGAGI. V gave up 0 bases and J gave up 3 bases, with 7 bases separating them. The CDR3 loop spans 14 amino acids. CDR3 amino acids: CASSYSEATDTQYF. The CDR3 DNA reads as TGTGCCAGCAGTTACTCGGAGGCGACAGATACGCAGTATTTT.

J is TRBJ2-3 and V is TRBV2; D may be TRBD1 (6 bases). Trimming left V 0 bases short and J 5 bases short, with 12 bases between. Germline CDR1 and CDR2: SNHLY and FYNNEI. This CDR3 contains 15 residues. The CDR3 DNA reads as TGTGCCAGCAGTGAAGCAAACAGGGTGGGAGATACGCAGTATTTT. Its translation is CASSEANRVGDTQYF.